This T cell receptor (beta chain) was identified in a study of graft-versus-host responses after intestinal transplantation. The wider study: Each of the recipients got a multivisceral, liver-intestinal, or isolated intestinal transplant.

Using immunoSEQ multiplex PCR, the repertoire was profiled, and TCRdb retains in-frame clones only, with some absent. Of 15,000 to 20,000 clones listed, roughly a third were seen once; the top ten hold about 2%. Study observations and caveats: GvH clones detected in recipient marrow included some appearing first in ileum or blood.

Stimulators, 200,000 irradiated and violet-dye-labeled cells, were plated with 200,000 CFSE-labeled responder cells. Sorted cells were CFSE-low CD3+CD4+ or CD3+CD8+ proliferating responders. This clone was seen only a few times. J was trimmed by 0 bases and V by 8 bases; bases with no gene match: 3. In germline, CDR1 is SNHLY, CDR2 FYNNEI. The CDR3 is 13 amino acids. The sequence came from a human patient who was an organ donor for intestinal transplantation. This chain links TRBV2 with TRBJ2-5; 7 nucleotides line up with TRBD1. The material was alloreactive CD4+ T cells from a mixed lymphocyte reaction culture, obtained before transplantation. Subset meaning: CFSE-low proliferating T cells sorted from roughly 6-day pre-transplant mixed lymphocyte reaction (GvH or HvG direction). The CDR3 spells CASPDRDQETQYF. The CDR3 nucleotides are TGTGCCAGCCCTGACAGGGACCAAGAGACCCAGTACTTC.